This TCR beta chain is drawn from a study of regulatory T cells in long-lasting Graves disease. Study results and limitations: TRBV28, TRBJ1-2 and TRBJ2-5 were segments that persistent disease favored.

Trimming removed 4 bases from V and 7 bases from J; junction bases left unmatched: 10. This CDR3 spans 14 amino acids. From germline, CDR1 is GTSNPN and CDR2 SVGIG (reference sequence). On this clonotype: Its target is unknown.

The sample's time point: newly diagnosed GD, antithyroid drugs for less than 3 months. The TCR library used RNA extracted from PBMCs. By American Thyroid Association guidelines, Graves' disease was diagnosed in the cohort. According to the study, TCR beta libraries were built with iRepertoire HTBI primers and CDR3-region Arm-PCR. Original handling: Samples collectively showed 62 TRBV and some 14 TRBJ segments. Via MiXCR, TCRdb re-called the multiplex PCR reads, giving one row per CDR3 protein. TCRdb, rather than the study authors, made the V and J calls. The sample yields about 470,000 distinct CDR3 sequences, about 15% seen once. The same specimen was also included in a second study, on T cells in Graves' hyperthyroidism and ophthalmopathy.

This clonotype was sampled from a woman under 40 with Graves disease. The chain combines TRBV30 with TRBJ2-1; 7 bases align to TRBD2. Specimen: peripheral blood mononuclear cells (PBMCs), collected at new diagnosis, from a patient treated with antithyroid drugs. The CDR3 DNA reads TGTGCCTGGAAGGCCGCGGGAGCAAGGAATGAGCAGTTCTTC. Protein sequence: CAWKAAGARNEQFF. The whole variable domain, remainder taken from reference TRBV30 and TRBJ2-1, is SQTIHQWPATLVQPVGSPLSLECTVEGTSNPNLYWYRQAAGRGLQLLFYSVGIGQISSEVPQNLSASRPQDRQFILSSKKLLLSDSGFYLCAWKAAGARNEQFFGPGTRLTVL.